The clone carrying this T cell receptor (beta chain) occurred many times. This record comes from a study of T cells in Graves' hyperthyroidism and ophthalmopathy. The CDR3 regions of TCR beta were amplified from RNA transcripts. HTBI primers were employed in a first-round RT-PCR of the TCR CDR3. One entry per CDR3 protein results from TCRdb running MiXCR on the multiplex PCR reads. In the table there are around 350,000 distinct CDR3 sequences, 15% to 20% of which are singletons. Per the germline V gene, CDR1 is MDHEN and CDR2 is SYDVKM. V was trimmed by 6 bases and J by 2 bases, leaving 17 bases between them. CDR3 length equals 15 residues.

Input material: blood. J is TRBJ2-7 and V is TRBV28; D could derive from TRBD1 or TRBD2 (6 bases each). This TCR came from a young woman with Graves' hyperthyroidism. The CDR3 DNA reads as TGTGCCAGCAGGTCCACAGGGAGCGGGCCCTACGAGCAGTACTTC. Its protein is CASRSTGSGPYEQYF.